The 20 T cell receptor beta chains below were found in one sample sequenced in a study of blood T cell repertoires in COVID-19. Here immunoSEQ multiplex PCR was the method, and the copy in TCRdb shows in-frame clones only, minus some. The sample holds approximately 330,000 clones, 88% seen once. What was sequenced was peripheral blood. The source of these receptors is a woman between 50 and 59 years old with active or convalescent COVID-19.

This chain joins TRBV7-2 and TRBJ2-7; the match to TRBD2 covers 12 bases. This CDR3 is 19 amino acids long. The V segment lost 4 bases and the J segment 0 bases; nucleotides outside the gene matches: 13. The germline CDR1 and CDR2 sequences are SGHTA and FQGNSA. The CDR3 sequence: CASSSRLLAGGMISYEQYF. CDR3 nucleotide sequence: TGTGCCAGCAGCTCCAGGCTACTAGCGGGGGGCATGATCTCCTACGAGCAGTACTTC.

V is TRBV25-1 and J is TRBJ1-4; 12 bases line up with TRBD1. V was clipped by 6 bases and J by 7 bases; unmatched bases: 12. The CDR3 length is 17 residues. Germline V gene sequence: CDR1 MGHDK, CDR2 SYGVNS. CDR3 bases: TGTGCCAGCAGATCCGTCCCGGGACAGGGGGCGAGTGAAAAACTGTTTTTT. Protein: CASRSVPGQGASEKLFF. Based on the CDR3 plus reference TRBV25-1 and TRBJ1-4, the full variable domain is EADIYQTPRYLVIGTGKKITLECSQTMGHDKMYWYQQDPGMELHLIHYSYGVNSTEKGDLSSESTVSRIRTEHFPLTLESARPSHTSQYLCASRSVPGQGASEKLFFGSGTQLSVL.

The chain employs TRBV7-9 and TRBJ1-5, with 9 positions matching TRBD1. After removal of 1 base from V and 4 bases from J, the junction contained 2 bases not matched to a gene. The CDR3 sequence is 15 residues long. Germline CDR1 reads SEHNR; CDR2 reads FQNEAQ (reference sequence). CDR3 in DNA: TGTGCCAGCAGCTTAGGGACAGGGGAGAATCAGCCCCAGCATTTT. Its protein product is CASSLGTGENQPQHF.

V gene TRBV7-9 combines with J gene TRBJ1-1; D uncertain. CDR3 length: 13 amino acids. V was pared by 1 base and J by 6 bases, with 9 bases between. Germline-derived CDR1 and CDR2 are SEHNR and FQNEAQ (reference sequence). The chain's CDR3 is CASSLVYAAEAFF. In DNA, the CDR3 is TGTGCCAGCAGCTTAGTGTACGCAGCTGAAGCTTTCTTT.

This chain links TRBV30 with TRBJ2-1, with TRBD2 matching over 8 bases. Germline V CDR1 and CDR2: GTSNPN, SVGIG (reference sequence). J was trimmed by 3 bases and V by 1 base; bases with no gene match: 8. The CDR3 covers 16 residues. As DNA, the CDR3 is TGTGCCTGGAGTGGCTCGGGGCGGGGGGTCTACAATGAGCAGTTCTTC. Protein: CAWSGSGRGVYNEQFF.

V is TRBV27 and J is TRBJ1-2; 9 bases are a match to TRBD1. J lost 5 bases, V lost 5 bases, and 15 bases had no gene match. The CDR3 contains 17 residues. Germline V gene sequence: CDR1 MNHEY, CDR2 SMNVEV (reference sequence). The CDR3 bases are TGTGCCAGCAGTCCCGACCTACAGGGGGCGCGATGGTATGGCTACACCTTC. Translated: CASSPDLQGARWYGYTF.

The J gene is TRBJ1-1, the V gene TRBV18; D call uncertain. Deletions cut 3 bases from V and 1 base from J, with 6 bases between. Germline assignment: CDR1 KGHSH and CDR2 LQKENI. The CDR3 is 13 residues long. The CDR3 region is CASSPTSNTEAFF. The CDR3 nucleotides are TGTGCCAGCTCACCCACTTCGAACACTGAAGCTTTCTTT.

This chain links TRBV2 with TRBJ1-2; 12 nucleotides line up with TRBD1. The trim removed 4 bases at V and 3 bases at J, leaving 9 bases unmatched. From germline, CDR1 is SNHLY and CDR2 FYNNEI. The CDR3 contains 17 residues. Written as DNA, the CDR3 is TGTGCCAGCAGTGGACCGGGACAGGGGGCGCAGGACTATGGCTACACCTTC. It specifies CASSGPGQGAQDYGYTF.

The chain carries TRBV11-2 and TRBJ1-6, with TRBD1 identical over 7 bases. V trimming: 2 bases; J trimming: 8 bases; junction bases outside the gene matches: 6. Per the germline V gene, CDR1 is SGHAT and CDR2 is FQNNGV. There are 15 residues in the CDR3. CDR3 coding DNA: TGTGCCAGCAGCTTACGTCAGGGGGACCATTCACCCCTCCACTTT. Its protein product is CASSLRQGDHSPLHF.

V is TRBV7-2 and J is TRBJ2-1; 9 nucleotides agree with TRBD2. Germline trimming cut 4 bases from V and 0 bases from J; bases unmatched to any gene: 4. Per the germline V gene, CDR1 is SGHTA and CDR2 is FQGNSA. The CDR3 has 16 amino acids. CDR3 region: CASSSLAGTSYNEQFF. The CDR3 coding sequence is TGTGCCAGCAGCTCGCTAGCGGGGACCTCCTACAATGAGCAGTTCTTC.

The chain couples TRBV14 to TRBJ2-3; D remains ambiguous. CDR1 and CDR2 (germline): SGHDN, FVKESK. The length of the CDR3 is 14 residues. Trimming cost V 1 base and J 0 bases, with 5 bases left between them. The CDR3 here is CASSQVPSTDTQYF. In DNA form, the CDR3 reads TGTGCCAGCAGCCAAGTTCCTAGCACAGATACGCAGTATTTT.

The rearrangement links TRBV27 to TRBJ1-1, with D tentatively TRBD1 (5 bases). V was cut by 0 bases and J by 0 bases, with 14 bases left in between. This CDR3 is 17 amino acids long. CDR1 and CDR2 from the germline V gene are MNHEY and SMNVEV (reference sequence). CDR3 sequence (DNA): TGTGCCAGCAGTTTATCGGGAGGGTGGGGGATGAACACTGAAGCTTTCTTT. This encodes CASSLSGGWGMNTEAFF.

V usage is TRBV3-1 (or the pseudogene TRBV3-2) and J usage is TRBJ2-4; TRBD2 matches 8 bases. With 1 base clipped from V and 6 bases from J, the junction kept 8 bases outside the gene matches. The CDR3 loop spans 16 amino acids. Germline assignment: CDR1 LGHDT and CDR2 YNNKEL (reference sequence). The CDR3 DNA reads TGTGCCAGCAGCCAAGTTACTAGCGGCTTTTTAAACATTCAGTACTTC. It yields the protein CASSQVTSGFLNIQYF.

This clone was found once. The rearrangement uses TRBV7-6 and TRBJ2-3; 14 positions agree with TRBD2. CDR1 is SGHVS, CDR2 FNYEAQ, per germline. Unmatched junction bases numbered 9, after V lost 5 bases and J lost 5 bases. The CDR3 covers 17 residues. For the CDR3, the DNA is TGTGCCAGCAGCCTGGGGACTAGCGGGAGAGCCGGAGATACGCAGTATTTT. Translated, it gives CASSLGTSGRAGDTQYF.

This chain joins TRBV28 and TRBJ1-4, with TRBD1 matching 8 bases. Germline V gene sequence: CDR1 MDHEN, CDR2 SYDVKM. The junction had 7 bases not matched to a gene; V was cut back by 2 bases and J by 8 bases. CDR3 length equals 15 residues. The DNA for the CDR3 is TGTGCCAGCAGTTTACTAGGGACAGGTGGGGAAAAACTGTTTTTT. Translated: CASSLLGTGGEKLFF. Using reference TRBV28 and TRBJ1-4 for the parts outside the CDR3, the full variable domain is DVKVTQSSRYLVKRTGEKVFLECVQDMDHENMFWYRQDPGLGLRLIYFSYDVKMKEKGDIPEGYSVSREKKERFSLILESASTNQTSMYLCASSLLGTGGEKLFFGSGTQLSVL.

The chain carries TRBV4-2 and TRBJ2-5, with TRBD2 matching 9 bases. Germline assignment: CDR1 LGHNA and CDR2 YNFKEQ. The ends lost 0 bases at V and 10 bases at J; junction bases unmatched: 9. The CDR3 spans 15 residues. The CDR3 spells CASSQDRRGGVVQYF. As DNA, the CDR3 is TGTGCCAGCAGCCAAGATAGGCGGGGGGGCGTCGTCCAGTACTTC.

The chain is built from TRBV30 and TRBJ2-3; 10 bases are a match to TRBD2. CDR3 size: 15 residues. CDR1 and CDR2 from the germline V gene are GTSNPN and SVGIG (reference sequence). V trimming: 1 base; J trimming: 1 base; junction bases outside the gene matches: 2. The CDR3: CAWSGLAGGTDTQYF. In DNA form, the CDR3 reads TGTGCCTGGAGTGGTCTAGCGGGGGGCACAGATACGCAGTATTTT.

The chain's CDR3 is CASSEARPPTDTQYF. The CDR3 nucleotides read TGTGCCAGCAGTGAAGCGCGGCCACCCACAGATACGCAGTATTTT. The chain couples TRBV2 to TRBJ2-3; D gene ambiguous. Per the germline V gene, CDR1 is SNHLY and CDR2 is FYNNEI. The V and J ends lost 0 bases and 2 bases respectively, with 9 bases between them. The CDR3 runs to 15 residues.

This chain joins TRBV11-2 and TRBJ2-1, with D possibly matching TRBD2 (5 bases). Germline CDR1 is SGHAT and CDR2 is FQNNGV. V was cut by 3 bases and J by 3 bases, with 12 bases left in between. CDR3 length: 15 residues. CDR3 bases: TGTGCCAGCAGCTTTTCTGAGGGATACTACAATGAGCAGTTCTTC. This codes for CASSFSEGYYNEQFF.

The chain uses TRBV10-3 and TRBJ2-7, with D tentatively TRBD2 (5 bases). Germline values: CDR1 ENHRY, CDR2 SYGVKD. The CDR3 length is 12 residues. The V and J ends lost 4 bases and 4 bases respectively, with 8 bases between them. CDR3 protein: CAISAGEYEQYF. The CDR3, as DNA: TGTGCCATCAGTGCCGGGGAGTACGAGCAGTACTTC.